The following is a T cell receptor beta chain sequence with its context. The data originate from a study of T cells in Graves' hyperthyroidism and ophthalmopathy. The CDR3 runs to 16 residues. Unmatched junction bases numbered 8, after V lost 7 bases and J lost 0 bases. The germline gives CDR1 MNHEY, CDR2 SMNVEV (reference sequence). RNA transcripts provided the source from which TCR beta CDR3 regions were amplified. First-round RT-PCR of the TCR CDR3 relied on the HTBI primer set. TCRdb ran MiXCR on the multiplex PCR reads and lists one entry per CDR3 protein. The repertoire holds around 340,000 distinct CDR3 sequences, with approximately 17% as singletons. The blood specimen was taken at initial hyperthyroidism diagnosis, before any ophthalmopathy symptoms.

The receptor was isolated from a woman in her thirties with Graves' hyperthyroidism that later progressed to Graves' ophthalmopathy. The sequenced sample was blood. The V and J genes are TRBV27 and TRBJ1-1; 10 bases are shared with TRBD1. In DNA, the CDR3 is TGTGCCAGCAAAACAGGGACAGGGGAAGTGAACACTGAAGCTTTCTTT. This encodes CASKTGTGEVNTEAFF.